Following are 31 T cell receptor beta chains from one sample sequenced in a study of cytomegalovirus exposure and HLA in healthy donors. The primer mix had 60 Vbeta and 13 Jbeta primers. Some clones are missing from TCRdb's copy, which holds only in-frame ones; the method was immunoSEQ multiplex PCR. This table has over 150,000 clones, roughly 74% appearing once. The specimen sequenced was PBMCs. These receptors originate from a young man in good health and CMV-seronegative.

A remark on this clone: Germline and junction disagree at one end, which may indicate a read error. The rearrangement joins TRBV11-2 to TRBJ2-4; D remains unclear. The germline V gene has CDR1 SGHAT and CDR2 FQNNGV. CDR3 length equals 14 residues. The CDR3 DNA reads TGTGCCAGCAGCTCCCCCCGGTCCAAAAACAGTCAGTACTTC. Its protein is CASSSPRSKNSQYF.

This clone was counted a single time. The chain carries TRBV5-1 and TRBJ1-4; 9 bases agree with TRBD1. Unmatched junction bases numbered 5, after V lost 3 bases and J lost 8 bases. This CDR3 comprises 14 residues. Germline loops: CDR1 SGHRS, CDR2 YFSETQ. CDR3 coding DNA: TGCGCCAGCAGCTCGACCGGGACAGGGGAAAAACTGTTTTTT. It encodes CASSSTGTGEKLFF.

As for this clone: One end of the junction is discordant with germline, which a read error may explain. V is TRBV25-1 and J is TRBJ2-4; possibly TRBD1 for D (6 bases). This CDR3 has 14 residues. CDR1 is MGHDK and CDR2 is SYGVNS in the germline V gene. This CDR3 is CATEGRGTKNSQYF. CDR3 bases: TGTGCCACCGAGGGCAGGGGAACCAAAAACAGTCAGTACTTC.

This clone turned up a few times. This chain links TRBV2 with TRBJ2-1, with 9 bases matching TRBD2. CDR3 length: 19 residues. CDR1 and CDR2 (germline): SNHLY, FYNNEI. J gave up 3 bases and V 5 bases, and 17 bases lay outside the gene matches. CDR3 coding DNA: TGTGCCAGCAGTACACCGGGACTAGCCCAAACGTTTGACTACAATGAGCAGTTCTTC. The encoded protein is CASSTPGLAQTFDYNEQFF.

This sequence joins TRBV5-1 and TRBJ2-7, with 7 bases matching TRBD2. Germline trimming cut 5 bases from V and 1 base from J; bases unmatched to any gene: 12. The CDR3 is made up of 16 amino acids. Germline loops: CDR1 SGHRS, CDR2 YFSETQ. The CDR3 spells CASSLLGGVASYEQYF. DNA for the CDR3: TGCGCCAGCAGTTTATTGGGGGGGGTCGCATCCTACGAGCAGTACTTC.

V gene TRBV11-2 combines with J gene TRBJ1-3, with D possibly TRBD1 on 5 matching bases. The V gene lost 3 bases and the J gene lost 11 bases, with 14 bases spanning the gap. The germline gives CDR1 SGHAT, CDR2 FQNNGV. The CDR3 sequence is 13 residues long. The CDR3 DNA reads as TGTGCCAGCAGCTTGAAACAGGTTTTCTCCATATATTTT. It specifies CASSLKQVFSIYF. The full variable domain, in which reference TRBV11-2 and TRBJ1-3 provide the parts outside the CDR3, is EAGVAQSPRYKIIEKRQSVAFWCNPISGHATLYWYQQILGQGPKLLIQFQNNGVVDDSQLPKDRFSAERLKGVDSTLKIQPAKLEDSAVYLCASSLKQVFSIYFGEGSWLTVV.

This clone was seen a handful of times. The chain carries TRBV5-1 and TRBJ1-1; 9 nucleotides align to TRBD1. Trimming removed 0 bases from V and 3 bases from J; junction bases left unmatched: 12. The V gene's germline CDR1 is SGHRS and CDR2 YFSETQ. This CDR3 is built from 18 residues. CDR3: CASSLGIGTGYLDTEAFF. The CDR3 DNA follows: TGCGCCAGCAGCTTGGGGATTGGGACAGGGTATTTGGACACTGAAGCTTTCTTT.

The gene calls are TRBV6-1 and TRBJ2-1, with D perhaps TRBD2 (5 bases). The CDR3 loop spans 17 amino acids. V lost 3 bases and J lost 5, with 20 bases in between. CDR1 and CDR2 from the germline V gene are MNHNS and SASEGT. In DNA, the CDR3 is TGTGCCAGCAGTGACCCTTTGGCTAGCTACTCGAACAATGAGCAGTTCTTC. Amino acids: CASSDPLASYSNNEQFF.

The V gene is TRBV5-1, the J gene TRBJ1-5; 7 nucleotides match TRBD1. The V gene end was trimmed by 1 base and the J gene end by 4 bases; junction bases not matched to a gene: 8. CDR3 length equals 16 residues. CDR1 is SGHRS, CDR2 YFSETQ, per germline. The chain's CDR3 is CASSLLIGQENQPQHF. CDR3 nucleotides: TGCGCCAGCAGCTTGTTGATAGGACAGGAGAATCAGCCCCAGCATTTT.

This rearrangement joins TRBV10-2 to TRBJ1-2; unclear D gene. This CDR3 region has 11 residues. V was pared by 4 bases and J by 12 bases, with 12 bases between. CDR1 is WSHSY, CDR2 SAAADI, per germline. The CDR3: CASSGSGGHTF. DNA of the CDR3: TGCGCCAGCAGTGGATCAGGCGGGCACACCTTC.

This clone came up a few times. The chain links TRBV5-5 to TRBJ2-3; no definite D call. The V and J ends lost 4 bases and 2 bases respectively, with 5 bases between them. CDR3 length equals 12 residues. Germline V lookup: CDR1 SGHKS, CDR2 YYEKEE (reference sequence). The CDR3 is CASSEYTDTQYF. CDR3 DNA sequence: TGTGCCAGCAGCGAGTACACAGATACGCAGTATTTT.

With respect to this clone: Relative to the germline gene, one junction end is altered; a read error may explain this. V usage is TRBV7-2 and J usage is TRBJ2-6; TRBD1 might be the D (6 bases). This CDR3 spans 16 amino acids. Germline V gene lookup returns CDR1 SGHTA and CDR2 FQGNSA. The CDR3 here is CASSPQGITGANGLTF. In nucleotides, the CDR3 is TGTGCCAGCAGCCCACAGGGCATCACTGGGGCCAACGGCCTGACTTTC.

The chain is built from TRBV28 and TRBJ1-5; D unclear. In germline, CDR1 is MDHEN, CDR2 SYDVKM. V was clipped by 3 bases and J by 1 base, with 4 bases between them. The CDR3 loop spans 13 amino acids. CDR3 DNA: TGTGCCAGCAGTTTCCCGAGCAATCAGCCCCAGCATTTT. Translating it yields CASSFPSNQPQHF. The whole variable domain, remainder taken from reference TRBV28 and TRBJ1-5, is DVKVTQSSRYLVKRTGEKVFLECVQDMDHENMFWYRQDPGLGLRLIYFSYDVKMKEKGDIPEGYSVSREKKERFSLILESASTNQTSMYLCASSFPSNQPQHFGDGTRLSIL.

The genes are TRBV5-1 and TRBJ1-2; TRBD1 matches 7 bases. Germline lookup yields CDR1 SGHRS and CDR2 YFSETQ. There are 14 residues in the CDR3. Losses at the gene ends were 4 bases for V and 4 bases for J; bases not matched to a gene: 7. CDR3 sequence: CASSQEGASYGYTF. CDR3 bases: TGCGCCAGCAGCCAGGAGGGGGCGAGCTATGGCTACACCTTC.

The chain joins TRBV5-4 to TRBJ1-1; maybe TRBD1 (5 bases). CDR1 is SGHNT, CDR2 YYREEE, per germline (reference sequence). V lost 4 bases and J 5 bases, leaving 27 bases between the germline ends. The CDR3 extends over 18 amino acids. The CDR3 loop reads CASSPGGGALSGGTEAFF. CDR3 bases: TGTGCCAGCAGCCCGGGGGGAGGGGCCCTTTCCGGAGGGACTGAAGCTTTCTTT.

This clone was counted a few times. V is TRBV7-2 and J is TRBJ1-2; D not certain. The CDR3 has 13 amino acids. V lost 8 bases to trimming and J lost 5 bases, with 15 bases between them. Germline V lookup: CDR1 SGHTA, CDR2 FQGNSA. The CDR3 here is CASLPGGSYGYTF. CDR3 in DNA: TGTGCCAGCCTCCCAGGTGGGAGTTATGGCTACACCTTC.

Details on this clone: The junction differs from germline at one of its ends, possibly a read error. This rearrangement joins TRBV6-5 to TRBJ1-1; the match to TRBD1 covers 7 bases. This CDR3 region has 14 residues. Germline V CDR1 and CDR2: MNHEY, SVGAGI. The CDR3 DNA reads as TGTGCCAGCAGTTACCTCCACGGGACAGCTGACGCTTTCTTT. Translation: CASSYLHGTADAFF.

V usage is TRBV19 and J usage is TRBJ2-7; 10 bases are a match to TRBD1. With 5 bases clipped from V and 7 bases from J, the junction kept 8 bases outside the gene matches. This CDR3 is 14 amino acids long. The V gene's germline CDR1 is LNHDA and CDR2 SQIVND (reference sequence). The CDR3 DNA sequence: TGTGCCAGTAGTCCTGACAGGGGGCGATGGGAGCAGTACTTC. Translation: CASSPDRGRWEQYF.

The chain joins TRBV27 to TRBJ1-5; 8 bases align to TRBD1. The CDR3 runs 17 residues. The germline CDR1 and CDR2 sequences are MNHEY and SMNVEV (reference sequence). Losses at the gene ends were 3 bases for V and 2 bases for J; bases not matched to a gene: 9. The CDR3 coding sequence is TGTGCCAGCAGTTTTATCTTCAGGGGGCTGGGCAATCAGCCCCAGCATTTT. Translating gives CASSFIFRGLGNQPQHF.

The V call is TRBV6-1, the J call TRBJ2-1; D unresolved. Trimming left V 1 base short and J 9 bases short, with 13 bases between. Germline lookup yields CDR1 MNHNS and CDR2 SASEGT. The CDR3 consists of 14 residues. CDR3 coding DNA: TGTGCCAGCAGTGAAGGAGTCTCACCAGGTGAGCAGTTCTTC. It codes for CASSEGVSPGEQFF.

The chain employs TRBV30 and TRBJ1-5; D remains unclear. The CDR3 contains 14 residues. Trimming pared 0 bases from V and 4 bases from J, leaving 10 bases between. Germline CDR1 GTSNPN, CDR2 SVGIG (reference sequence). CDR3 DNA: TGTGCCTGGAGTGTTTCCGGTCTTAATCAGCCCCAGCATTTT. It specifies CAWSVSGLNQPQHF.

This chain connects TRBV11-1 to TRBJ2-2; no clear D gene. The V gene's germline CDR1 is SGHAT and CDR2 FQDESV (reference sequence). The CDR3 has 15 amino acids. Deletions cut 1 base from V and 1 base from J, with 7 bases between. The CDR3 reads CASSLELVNTGELFF. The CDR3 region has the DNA TGTGCCAGCAGCTTAGAATTAGTGAACACCGGGGAGCTGTTTTTT.

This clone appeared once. This CDR3 is CASSLGLDLTSYEQYF. The CDR3 region has the DNA TGTGCCAGCAGCTTGGGCTTGGACTTAACCTCCTACGAGCAGTACTTC. V is TRBV5-5 and J is TRBJ2-7; weak D call: TRBD2 (5 bases). V was clipped by 0 bases and J by 0 bases, with 13 bases between them. This CDR3 comprises 16 residues. In germline, CDR1 is SGHKS, CDR2 YYEKEE (reference sequence). Together with reference TRBV5-5 and TRBJ2-7, the CDR3 gives the full variable domain: DAGVTQSPTHLIKTRGQQVTLRCSPISGHKSVSWYQQVLGQGPQFIFQYYEKEERGRGNFPDRFSARQFPNYSSELNVNALLLGDSALYLCASSLGLDLTSYEQYFGPGTRLTVT.

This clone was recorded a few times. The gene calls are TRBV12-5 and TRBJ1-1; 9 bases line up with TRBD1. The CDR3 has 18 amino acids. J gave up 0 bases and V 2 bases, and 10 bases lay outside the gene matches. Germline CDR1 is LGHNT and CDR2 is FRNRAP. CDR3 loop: CASGLPPGQGEMNTEAFF. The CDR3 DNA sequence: TGTGCTAGTGGTTTGCCTCCGGGACAGGGCGAAATGAACACTGAAGCTTTCTTT.

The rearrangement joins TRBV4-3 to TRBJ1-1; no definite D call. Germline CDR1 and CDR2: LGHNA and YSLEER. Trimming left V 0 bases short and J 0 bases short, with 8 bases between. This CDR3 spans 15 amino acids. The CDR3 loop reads CASSQDARMNTEAFF. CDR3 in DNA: TGCGCCAGCAGCCAAGATGCGCGAATGAACACTGAAGCTTTCTTT.

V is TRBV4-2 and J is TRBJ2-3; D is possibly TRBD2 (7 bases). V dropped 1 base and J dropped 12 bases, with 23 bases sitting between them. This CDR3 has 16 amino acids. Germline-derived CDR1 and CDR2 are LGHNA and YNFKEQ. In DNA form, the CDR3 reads TGTGCCAGCAGCCAAGGCCGGCGGGGGCCAATGAGGACACAGTATTTT. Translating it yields CASSQGRRGPMRTQYF.

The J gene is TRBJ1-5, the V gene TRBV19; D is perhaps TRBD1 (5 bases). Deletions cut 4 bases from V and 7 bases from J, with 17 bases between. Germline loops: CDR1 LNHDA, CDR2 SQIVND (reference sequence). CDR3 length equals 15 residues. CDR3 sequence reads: CASSTTAPGGQPQHF. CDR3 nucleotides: TGTGCCAGTAGTACAACGGCCCCCGGGGGGCAGCCCCAGCATTTT.

CDR3: CASSDGPDTGELFF. The DNA for the CDR3 is TGTGCCAGCAGTGATGGGCCCGACACCGGGGAGCTGTTTTTT. The chain combines TRBV6-4 with TRBJ2-2, with D uncertain. CDR3 length equals 14 residues. Trimming stripped 3 bases from V and 3 bases from J, with 8 bases between. Germline assignment: CDR1 MRHNA and CDR2 SNTAGT.

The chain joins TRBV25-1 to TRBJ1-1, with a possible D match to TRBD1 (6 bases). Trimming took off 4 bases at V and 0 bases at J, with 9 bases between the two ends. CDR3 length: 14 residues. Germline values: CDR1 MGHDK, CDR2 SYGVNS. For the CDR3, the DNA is TGTGCCAGCAGTGTTGGGGGCTTGAACACTGAAGCTTTCTTT. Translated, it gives CASSVGGLNTEAFF.

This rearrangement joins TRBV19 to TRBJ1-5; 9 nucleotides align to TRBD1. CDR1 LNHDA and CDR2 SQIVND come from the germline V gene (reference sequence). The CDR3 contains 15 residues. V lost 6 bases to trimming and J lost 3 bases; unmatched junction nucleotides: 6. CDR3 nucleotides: TGTGCCAGTAGCAACGGACAGGGGAACAATCAGCCCCAGCATTTT. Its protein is CASSNGQGNNQPQHF.

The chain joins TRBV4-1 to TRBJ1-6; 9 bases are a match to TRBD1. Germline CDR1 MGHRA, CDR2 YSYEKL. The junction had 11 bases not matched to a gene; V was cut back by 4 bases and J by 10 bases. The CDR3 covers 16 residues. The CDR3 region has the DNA TGCGCCAGCAGCCTGCTAACCGGGACAGGGACATCACCCCTCCACTTT. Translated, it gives CASSLLTGTGTSPLHF.